A single sample gave rise to the 8 T cell receptor beta chains below, sequenced in a study of T-cell reconstitution after alpha-beta-depleted transplantation in children. TCRbeta library construction was performed incorporating unique molecular identifiers. Using its own MiXCR run on the PCR reads, TCRdb lists one record per CDR3 protein. The sample has some 390,000 distinct CDR3 sequences, around 21% seen once. This specimen was PBMCs from the stem cell graft donor, taken from the stem cell graft. All receptors derive from a human donor who donated a stem cell graft to a child with acute myeloid leukemia.

The rearrangement links TRBV29-1 to TRBJ2-1; D is undetermined. The CDR3 contains 10 residues. V gave up 4 bases and J gave up 9 bases, with 7 bases separating them. Looked up from germline, CDR1 is SQVTM and CDR2 is ANQGSEA. The DNA of the CDR3 is TGCAGCGTTGGTCAGGCTGAGCAGTTCTTC. It translates to CSVGQAEQFF.

This clonotype turned up a few times. The chain recombines TRBV7-9 with TRBJ2-1; 7 bases are shared with TRBD2. The trim removed 2 bases at V and 0 bases at J, leaving 7 bases unmatched. Germline lookup yields CDR1 SEHNR and CDR2 FQNEAQ (reference sequence). The CDR3 loop spans 17 amino acids. CDR3 nucleotides: TGTGCCAGCAGCTTATTCACGGGAGGAGGCTCCTACAATGAGCAGTTCTTC. Its translation is CASSLFTGGGSYNEQFF.

This chain uses TRBV24-1 with TRBJ2-5, with 13 bases aligning to TRBD2. Per germline, CDR1 KGHDR and CDR2 SFDVKD. The CDR3 runs 21 residues. The DNA for the CDR3 is TGTGCGGCCAGTGATTCCGGACAGGGATGGACTAGCGGGAGCCGGGAGGAGACCCAGTACTTC. Protein: CAASDSGQGWTSGSREETQYF.

This clonotype was counted at least ten times. The V and J genes are TRBV12-3 or TRBV12-4 and TRBJ2-1, with 7 bases that match TRBD2. The CDR3 totals 15 residues. Trimming took 1 base from V and 8 from J; bases not matched to a gene: 8. CDR3 sequence reads: CASSLGGGPSDEQFF. CDR3 coding DNA: TGTGCCAGCAGTTTAGGGGGAGGGCCATCCGATGAGCAGTTCTTC.

Only a few counts were recorded for this clonotype. This sequence joins TRBV24-1 and TRBJ2-5, with D maybe TRBD1 (5 bases). The CDR3 covers 13 residues. Per germline, CDR1 KGHDR and CDR2 SFDVKD. V was clipped by 6 bases and J by 1 base, with 8 bases between them. CDR3 residues: CATSQGLQETQYF. The CDR3 DNA is TGTGCCACCAGTCAGGGCCTCCAAGAGACCCAGTACTTC.

The V and J genes are TRBV6-2 or TRBV6-3 and TRBJ2-7, with TRBD2 identical over 7 bases. CDR3 length: 15 residues. Looked up from germline, CDR1 is MNHEY and CDR2 is SVGEGT. J lost 5 bases, V lost 7 bases, and 14 bases had no gene match. CDR3 DNA: TGTGCCAGCATCCTGACCGCTAGCGGATCCAACGAGCAGTACTTC. This sequence encodes CASILTASGSNEQYF.

The rearrangement joins TRBV25-1 to TRBJ2-7; D is uncertain. Germline V lookup: CDR1 MGHDK, CDR2 SYGVNS. V was shortened by 4 bases and J by 3 bases, with 7 bases between the two germline ends. The CDR3 consists of 12 residues. The CDR3 nucleotides are TGTGCCAGCAGTGTCCAGAGCTACGAGCAGTACTTC. Encoded protein: CASSVQSYEQYF.

The V and J genes are TRBV29-1 and TRBJ2-6; no clear D gene. This CDR3 contains 13 residues. The V gene's germline CDR1 is SQVTM and CDR2 ANQGSEA. V shed 4 bases and J shed 3 bases, with 7 bases lying between them. CDR3 nucleotides: TGCAGCGTTGTAGGCTTTGGGGCCAACGTCCTGACTTTC. This translates into CSVVGFGANVLTF.